These T cell receptor beta chains were read from a single sample in a study of blood T cell repertoires in COVID-19. TCRdb's table, derived via immunoSEQ multiplex PCR, lists solely in-frame clones and lacks some. The repertoire holds 200,000 to 250,000 clones, with more than 65% as singletons. Material for sequencing was peripheral blood. Source of these receptors: a woman in her sixties or seventies with acute or convalescent COVID-19. Each CDR3 is given with its conserved first and last residue. D genes are given only for firm matches. Clone size appears in some rows only: once, few, many, or a class for an expanded clone.

d_gene | abundance | j_gene | v_gene | CDR3aa | CDR3nt
NA | once | TRBJ1-1 | TRBV12-3/TRBV12-4 | CASSLVHYTEAFF | TGTGCCAGCAGTTTGGTACATTACACTGAAGCTTTCTTT
NA | NA | TRBJ1-1 | TRBV7-3 | CASSLSPVAGTEAFF | TGTGCCAGCAGCTTAAGTCCGGTCGCGGGCACTGAAGCTTTCTTT
TRBD1 | NA | TRBJ2-4 | TRBV28 | CASSQTGTLKNIQYF | TGTGCCAGCAGCCAGACAGGGACCCTTAAAAACATTCAGTACTTC
TRBD1 | few | TRBJ2-1 | TRBV5-1 | CASSNEGASYNEQFF | TGCGCCAGCAGCAACGAGGGGGCTTCCTACAATGAGCAGTTCTTC
NA | once | TRBJ1-1 | TRBV28 | CASSLAGQGYTEAFF | TGTGCCAGCAGTTTAGCCGGTCAGGGCTACACTGAAGCTTTCTTT
NA | NA | TRBJ1-1 | TRBV7-2 | CASSLQGPTEAFF | TGTGCCAGCAGCTTGCAGGGGCCCACTGAAGCTTTCTTT
TRBD1 | NA | TRBJ2-5 | TRBV20-1 | CSASLFQTGWNQETQYF | TGCAGTGCTAGTTTGTTCCAGACAGGGTGGAACCAAGAGACCCAGTACTTC
TRBD2 | NA | TRBJ2-1 | TRBV5-1 | CASNRGGSGLAHSGGSYNEQFF | TGCGCCAGCAACAGAGGTGGGTCCGGACTAGCCCATTCAGGCGGTTCCTACAATGAGCAGTTCTTC
NA | NA | TRBJ1-5 | TRBV6-9 | CASTRPGSRDNQPQHF | TGTGCCAGCACCCGACCGGGTAGCCGGGACAATCAGCCCCAGCATTTT
NA | NA | TRBJ1-2 | TRBV5-1 | CASSKKDSIGEGYTF | TGCGCCAGCAGCAAAAAGGACAGCATTGGTGAAGGCTACACCTTC
NA | NA | TRBJ1-4 | TRBV3-1/TRBV3-2 | CASSQSGGKLFF | TGTGCCAGCAGCCAATCCGGGGGAAAACTGTTTTTT
NA | NA | TRBJ1-5 | TRBV3-1/TRBV3-2 | CARGRDYSNQPQHF | TGTGCCAGAGGACGGGACTATAGCAATCAGCCCCAGCATTTT
TRBD1 | NA | TRBJ1-2 | TRBV12-5 | CASGVGQGEGYGYTF | TGTGCTAGTGGTGTCGGACAGGGAGAAGGTTATGGCTACACCTTC
NA | NA | TRBJ1-5 | TRBV2 | CASSLGWGADQPQHF | TGTGCCAGCAGTCTCGGATGGGGAGCGGATCAGCCCCAGCATTTT
NA | NA | TRBJ1-1 | TRBV12-5 | CASGPDSPGAFF | TGTGCTAGTGGACCGGACAGTCCGGGAGCTTTCTTT
NA | NA | TRBJ1-4 | TRBV6-5 | CASGRGATNEKLFF | TGTGCCAGCGGTAGGGGCGCAACTAATGAAAAACTGTTTTTT
NA | NA | TRBJ1-1 | TRBV6-1 | CASSEAAGGGTEAFF | TGTGCCAGCAGTGAAGCTGCGGGGGGGGGAACTGAAGCTTTCTTT
TRBD2 | NA | TRBJ2-1 | TRBV5-4 | CASSLVGTRSPNEQFF | TGTGCCAGCAGCTTGGTAGGGACTAGATCCCCCAATGAGCAGTTCTTC
NA | NA | TRBJ2-7 | TRBV10-3 | CAIAPRWAGDTYEQYF | TGTGCCATTGCTCCACGCTGGGCAGGGGATACCTACGAGCAGTACTTC
NA | NA | TRBJ1-5 | TRBV19 | CASSDYSIGIGSQPQHF | TGTGCCAGTAGTGACTATTCGATCGGGATAGGCAGTCAGCCCCAGCATTTT
TRBD2 | NA | TRBJ2-7 | TRBV7-2 | CASSLGVAGLPYEQYF | TGTGCCAGCAGCTTAGGGGTAGCGGGCTTGCCCTACGAGCAGTACTTC
TRBD1 | NA | TRBJ1-5 | TRBV6-5 | CASSSTGGASQPQHF | TGTGCCAGCAGTTCCACAGGGGGCGCGTCTCAGCCCCAGCATTTT
TRBD1 | NA | TRBJ1-1 | TRBV7-9 | CASSFEDRENTEAFF | TGTGCCAGCAGCTTTGAGGACAGGGAGAACACTGAAGCTTTCTTT
NA | once | TRBJ1-5 | TRBV2 | CASSDKRQRNQPQHF | TGTGCCAGCAGTGATAAACGACAGAGAAATCAGCCCCAGCATTTT
TRBD1 | NA | TRBJ1-1 | TRBV5-1 | CASSLVAGGWNTEAFF | TGCGCCAGCAGCTTGGTCGCAGGGGGCTGGAACACTGAAGCTTTCTTT
NA | once | TRBJ1-2 | TRBV3-1/TRBV3-2 | CASSHPNGGGYTF | TGTGCCAGCAGCCACCCTAACGGGGGTGGCTACACCTTC
TRBD1 | NA | TRBJ1-4 | TRBV5-4 | CASSSRGPTNEKLFF | TGTGCCAGCAGCTCCAGGGGGCCGACTAATGAAAAACTGTTTTTT
NA | NA | TRBJ1-5 | TRBV24-1 | CATRQGSNQPQHF | TGTGCCACCAGACAGGGTAGCAATCAGCCCCAGCATTTT
TRBD1 | few | TRBJ1-2 | TRBV5-6 | CASSLGTGNSYGYTF | TGTGCCAGCAGCTTGGGGACAGGGAACTCCTATGGCTACACCTTC
NA | NA | TRBJ2-1 | TRBV7-8 | CASSPRDLQFF | TGTGCCAGCAGCCCCCGGGACTTACAGTTCTTC
NA | NA | TRBJ1-1 | TRBV9 | CASSVSGVAEAFF | TGTGCCAGCAGCGTGTCAGGGGTCGCTGAAGCTTTCTTT
TRBD2 | NA | TRBJ2-7 | TRBV30 | CAWSGGTSGGYSYEQYF | TGTGCCTGGAGTGGCGGGACTAGCGGGGGATATTCTTACGAGCAGTACTTC
TRBD2 | NA | TRBJ2-3 | TRBV27 | CASSLLTSGGKDTQYF | TGTGCCAGCAGTCTGTTGACTAGCGGGGGGAAAGATACGCAGTATTTT
NA | NA | TRBJ2-7 | TRBV5-1 | CASSLSAGRYEQYF | TGCGCCAGCAGCTTGTCGGCAGGCCGGTACGAGCAGTACTTC
NA | NA | TRBJ1-2 | TRBV9 | CASSASHDPTVAGYTF | TGTGCCAGCAGCGCAAGCCACGACCCGACAGTAGCTGGCTACACCTTC
NA | NA | TRBJ2-3 | TRBV5-4 | CASSPDTSTDTQYF | TGTGCCAGCAGCCCAGACACAAGCACAGATACGCAGTATTTT
NA | NA | TRBJ2-5 | TRBV4-2 | CASSPLGKQETQYF | TGTGCCAGCAGCCCACTAGGAAAGCAAGAGACCCAGTACTTC
NA | NA | TRBJ2-7 | TRBV15 | CATSRGRGSTYEQYF | TGTGCCACCAGCAGAGGGAGGGGCAGTACCTACGAGCAGTACTTC
NA | NA | TRBJ1-2 | TRBV2 | CASTLAGYYGYTF | TGTGCCAGCACTCTTGCTGGCTACTATGGCTACACCTTC
NA | NA | TRBJ2-5 | TRBV9 | CASSRTIHQTGELETQYF | TGTGCCAGCAGCCGCACAATCCACCAGACAGGAGAGTTGGAGACCCAGTACTTC
TRBD2 | NA | TRBJ2-1 | TRBV11-2 | CASSLGTSGYNEQFF | TGTGCCAGCAGCTTAGGGACTAGCGGATACAATGAGCAGTTCTTC
NA | NA | TRBJ2-1 | TRBV9 | CASSGPTAEGPYNEQFF | TGTGCCAGCAGCGGGCCAACAGCCGAGGGCCCTTACAATGAGCAGTTCTTC
NA | NA | TRBJ2-3 | TRBV6-1 | CASSEIQGPLYF | TGTGCCAGCAGTGAAATTCAGGGGCCCCTGTATTTT
TRBD1 | NA | TRBJ2-6 | TRBV7-9 | CASSLPRGSGANVLTF | TGTGCCAGCAGCTTACCCAGGGGGTCTGGGGCCAACGTCCTGACTTTC
TRBD1 | NA | TRBJ2-5 | TRBV6-5 | CASNRQGQETQYF | TGTGCCAGCAATCGACAGGGCCAAGAGACCCAGTACTTC
NA | NA | TRBJ2-2 | TRBV9 | CASSGHDRNTGELFF | TGTGCCAGCAGCGGTCACGACAGGAACACCGGGGAGCTGTTTTTT
TRBD1 | NA | TRBJ2-2 | TRBV9 | CASSLGTGGPTGELFF | TGTGCCAGCAGCCTCGGGACAGGAGGTCCGACCGGGGAGCTGTTTTTT
NA | NA | TRBJ1-2 | TRBV4-2 | CASSPYLIGAATF | TGTGCCAGCAGCCCGTACCTTATCGGAGCTGCCACCTTC
NA | NA | TRBJ1-4 | TRBV6-5 | CASSYSPTMEGEKLFF | TGTGCCAGCAGTTACTCTCCGACGATGGAGGGAGAAAAACTGTTTTTT